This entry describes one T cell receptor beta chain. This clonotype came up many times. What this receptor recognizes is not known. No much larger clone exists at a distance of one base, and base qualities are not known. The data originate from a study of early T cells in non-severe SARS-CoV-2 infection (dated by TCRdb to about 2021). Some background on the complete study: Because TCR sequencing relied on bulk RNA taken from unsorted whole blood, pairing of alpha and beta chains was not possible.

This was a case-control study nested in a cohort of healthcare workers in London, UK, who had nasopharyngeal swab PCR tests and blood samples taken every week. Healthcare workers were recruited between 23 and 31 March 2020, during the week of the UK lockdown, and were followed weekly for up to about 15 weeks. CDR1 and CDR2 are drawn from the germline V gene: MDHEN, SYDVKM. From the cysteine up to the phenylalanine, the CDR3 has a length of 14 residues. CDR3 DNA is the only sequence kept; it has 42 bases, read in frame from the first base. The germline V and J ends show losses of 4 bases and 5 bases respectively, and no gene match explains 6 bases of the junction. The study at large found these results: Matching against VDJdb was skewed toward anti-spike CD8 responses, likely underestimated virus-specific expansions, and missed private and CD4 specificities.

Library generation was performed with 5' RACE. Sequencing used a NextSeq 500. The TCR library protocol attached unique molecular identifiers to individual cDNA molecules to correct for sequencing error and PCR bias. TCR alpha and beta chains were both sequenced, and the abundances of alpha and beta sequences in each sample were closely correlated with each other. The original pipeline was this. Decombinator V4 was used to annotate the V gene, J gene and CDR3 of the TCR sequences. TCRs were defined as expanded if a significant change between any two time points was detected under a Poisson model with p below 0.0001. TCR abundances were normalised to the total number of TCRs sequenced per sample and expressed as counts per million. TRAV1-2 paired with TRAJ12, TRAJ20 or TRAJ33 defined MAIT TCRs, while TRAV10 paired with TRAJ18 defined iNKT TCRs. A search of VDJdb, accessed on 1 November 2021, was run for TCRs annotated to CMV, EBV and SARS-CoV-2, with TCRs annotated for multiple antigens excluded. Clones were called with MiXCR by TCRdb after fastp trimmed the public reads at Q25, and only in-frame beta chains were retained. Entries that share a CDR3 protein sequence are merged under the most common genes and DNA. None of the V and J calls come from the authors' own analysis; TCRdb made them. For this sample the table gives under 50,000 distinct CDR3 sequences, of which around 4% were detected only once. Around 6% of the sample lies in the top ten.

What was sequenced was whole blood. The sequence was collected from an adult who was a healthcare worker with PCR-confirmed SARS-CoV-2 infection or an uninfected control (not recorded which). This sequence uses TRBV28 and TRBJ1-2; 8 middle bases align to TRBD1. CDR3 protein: CASSWAGGGYGYTF. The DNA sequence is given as TGTGCCAGCAGTTGGGCAGGGGGCGGATATGGCTACACCTTC.